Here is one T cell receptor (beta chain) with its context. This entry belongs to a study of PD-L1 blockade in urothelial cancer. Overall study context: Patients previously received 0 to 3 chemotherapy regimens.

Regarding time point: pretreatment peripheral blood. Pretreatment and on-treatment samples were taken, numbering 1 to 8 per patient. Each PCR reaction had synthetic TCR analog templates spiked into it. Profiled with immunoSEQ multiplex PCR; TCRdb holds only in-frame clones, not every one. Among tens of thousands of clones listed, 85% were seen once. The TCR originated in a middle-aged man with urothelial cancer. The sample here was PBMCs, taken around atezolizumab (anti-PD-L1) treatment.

CDR3 protein: CASSIGPGGNQPQHF. In DNA form, the CDR3 reads TGTGCCAGTAGTATAGGCCCAGGGGGCAATCAGCCCCAGCATTTT. The chain recombines TRBV19 with TRBJ1-5; possibly TRBD1 for D (6 bases). With 1 base removed from V and 2 bases from J, the gap between germline ends came to 9 bases. This CDR3 contains 15 residues. The germline CDR1 and CDR2 sequences are LNHDA and SQIVND (reference sequence). Looking up the rest from reference TRBV19 and TRBJ1-5 gives the full variable domain: DGGITQSPKYLFRKEGQNVTLSCEQNLNHDAMYWYRQDPGQGLRLIYYSQIVNDFQKGDIAEGYSVSREKKESFPLTVTSAQKNPTAFYLCASSIGPGGNQPQHFGDGTRLSIL.